A single sample is the source of the 26 T cell receptor beta chains below, sequenced in a study of cytomegalovirus exposure and HLA in healthy donors. Researchers ran the PCR with 60 Vbeta and 13 Jbeta primers. TCRdb keeps only in-frame clones here, not all; method: immunoSEQ multiplex PCR. Of over 70,000 clones in the sample, roughly 76% are singletons; the top ten hold over 1.1%. Material: PBMCs. All receptors come from a male donor in good health and CMV-seronegative.

The V gene is TRBV7-9, the J gene TRBJ2-3, with a weak D call TRBD1 (6 bases). V lost 0 bases and J lost 2, with 9 bases in between. This CDR3 region has 15 residues. The germline gives CDR1 SEHNR, CDR2 FQNEAQ (reference sequence). CDR3 bases: TGTGCCAGCAGCTTAGCTCAGGGGAACACAGATACGCAGTATTTT. This encodes CASSLAQGNTDTQYF.

The rearrangement uses TRBV19 and TRBJ1-2; TRBD1 aligns across 8 bases. Germline values: CDR1 LNHDA, CDR2 SQIVND (reference sequence). CDR3 length: 16 amino acids. After removal of 5 bases from V and 4 bases from J, the junction contained 12 bases not matched to a gene. The DNA for the CDR3 is TGTGCCAGTAGTGCCGTGACAGGGGCCATTATCTATGGCTACACCTTC. It encodes CASSAVTGAIIYGYTF.

The chain is built from TRBV5-4 and TRBJ1-5, with a possible D match to TRBD1 (5 bases). There are 14 residues in the CDR3. Between the trimmed V and J ends, which lost 0 bases and 4 bases, there was a span of 8 bases. The germline V gene encodes CDR1 SGHNT and CDR2 YYREEE (reference sequence). CDR3 in DNA: TGTGCCAGCAGCTTGGATGGGGGGAATCAGCCCCAGCATTTT. Its translation: CASSLDGGNQPQHF.

DNA of the CDR3: TGTGCCAGCAGTACGGGACTACGCTTCTACAATGAGCAGTTCTTC. It translates to CASSTGLRFYNEQFF. The chain carries TRBV28 and TRBJ2-1; 7 nucleotides align to TRBD2. The length of the CDR3 is 15 residues. The germline V gene has CDR1 MDHEN and CDR2 SYDVKM. V lost 5 bases, J lost 3 bases, and 7 bases stayed unmatched.

The CDR3: CANAQRGTEQETQYF. For the CDR3, the DNA is TGTGCCAACGCACAGCGGGGGACTGAACAAGAGACCCAGTACTTC. V gene TRBV10-3 combines with J gene TRBJ2-5; TRBD2 matches 8 bases. Looked up from germline, CDR1 is ENHRY and CDR2 is SYGVKD. Trimming cost V 10 bases and J 2 bases; bases outside gene matches: 12. The CDR3 is made up of 15 amino acids.

The genes are TRBV29-1 and TRBJ1-2; no reliable D call. Trimming removed 4 bases at V and 4 bases at J, with 16 bases between. The CDR3 loop spans 14 amino acids. Germline CDR1 is SQVTM and CDR2 is ANQGSEA. The CDR3 sequence: CSVVEALRAYGYTF. In DNA form, the CDR3 reads TGCAGCGTTGTAGAGGCACTAAGAGCCTATGGCTACACCTTC.

The genes are TRBV28 and TRBJ2-5; D is uncertain. Germline CDR1 reads MDHEN; CDR2 reads SYDVKM. Trimming removed 10 bases from V and 5 bases from J, with 11 bases in between. The CDR3 is 11 amino acids. Written as DNA, the CDR3 is TGTGCCACCGAAATACGGGAGACCCAGTACTTC. Its translation is CATEIRETQYF.

V usage is TRBV5-6 and J usage is TRBJ2-5, with 10 positions matching TRBD1. The germline gives CDR1 SGHDT, CDR2 YYEEEE. The CDR3 is 15 amino acids. V trimming: 4 bases; J trimming: 0 bases; junction bases outside the gene matches: 3. The CDR3 here is CASSRTGGDQETQYF. As DNA, the CDR3 is TGTGCCAGCAGCCGGACAGGGGGTGACCAAGAGACCCAGTACTTC.

The chain uses TRBV9 and TRBJ2-2, with 9 nucleotides matching TRBD1. The CDR3 covers 15 residues. V was pared by 4 bases and J by 5 bases, with 6 bases of the junction left unmatched. Germline CDR1 and CDR2: SGDLS and YYNGEE. This CDR3 is CASSRTGGATGELFF. CDR3 coding DNA: TGTGCCAGCAGCCGCACAGGGGGCGCTACCGGGGAGCTGTTTTTT.

The chain links TRBV2 to TRBJ1-5, with D possibly matching TRBD1 (5 bases). V was cut by 6 bases and J by 1 base, with 13 bases left in between. Germline assignment: CDR1 SNHLY and CDR2 FYNNEI. The CDR3 sequence is 15 residues long. The CDR3 here is CASSSDGGSNQPQHF. The CDR3 DNA sequence: TGTGCCAGCAGCTCCGATGGGGGGAGCAATCAGCCCCAGCATTTT.

This clone was counted between two and nine times. J is TRBJ2-1 and V is TRBV10-3; D is undetermined. The CDR3 sequence is 13 residues long. The ends were cut back, 7 bases at V and 0 bases at J, with 7 bases in the middle. CDR1 ENHRY and CDR2 SYGVKD come from the germline V gene. In DNA form, the CDR3 reads TGTGCCATCAAAGCAAGCTCCTACAATGAGCAGTTCTTC. Translating it yields CAIKASSYNEQFF.

About this clone itself: A junction boundary mismatches the germline segment, possibly from a read error. The chain has TRBV19 and TRBJ2-6; 9 nucleotides align to TRBD1. CDR1 and CDR2 (germline): LNHDA, SQIVND (reference sequence). CDR3 length equals 17 residues. The chain's CDR3 is CASSIAGDRAGANGLTF. The DNA for the CDR3 is TGTGCCAGTAGTATAGCGGGGGACAGGGCTGGGGCCAACGGCCTGACTTTC.

The chain carries TRBV6-5 and TRBJ1-1, with no clear D. Per the germline V gene, CDR1 is MNHEY and CDR2 is SVGAGI. The CDR3 covers 9 residues. V was cut by 9 bases and J by 4 bases, with 3 bases left in between. The CDR3 bases are TGTGCCAGGGCCACTGAAGCTTTCTTT. Translated, it gives CARATEAFF.

The chain employs TRBV4-3 and TRBJ1-5, with TRBD1 identical over 7 bases. The CDR3 contains 16 residues. Germline V CDR1 and CDR2: LGHNA, YSLEER. The J segment lost 2 bases and the V segment lost 1 base, leaving 5 bases of the junction unmatched. The DNA of the CDR3 is TGCGCCAGCAGCCAAGTGACAGGGTTTGGCAATCAGCCCCAGCATTTT. Translated, it gives CASSQVTGFGNQPQHF.

This clone appeared once. The gene calls are TRBV11-2 and TRBJ2-5; 11 bases are shared with TRBD2. The V and J ends lost 3 bases and 5 bases, in that order; junction bases with no gene match: 8. In germline, CDR1 is SGHAT, CDR2 FQNNGV. The CDR3 runs 16 residues. The CDR3 nucleotides are TGTGCCAGCAGCTTTCCCCTAGCGGGGGGTTTGGAGACCCAGTACTTC. It specifies CASSFPLAGGLETQYF.

This clone showed up just a few times. This rearrangement joins TRBV25-1 to TRBJ2-1, with a weak D call TRBD2 (5 bases). CDR1 MGHDK and CDR2 SYGVNS come from the germline V gene. V lost 7 bases and J lost 7, with 14 bases in between. The CDR3 has 13 residues. The CDR3 DNA reads TGTGCCAGCACCTGGGCTAGAGGGAATGAGCAGTTCTTC. The encoded protein is CASTWARGNEQFF.

The V and J genes are TRBV19 and TRBJ1-5, with D uncertain. The V and J ends lost 1 base and 9 bases respectively, with 16 bases between them. The germline CDR1 and CDR2 sequences are LNHDA and SQIVND (reference sequence). The length of the CDR3 is 15 residues. For the CDR3, the DNA is TGTGCCAGTAGTATAGGAAGCGGGGTACTTCTGCCCCAGCATTTT. Its protein product is CASSIGSGVLLPQHF.

This clone occurred once. The chain carries TRBV7-6 and TRBJ2-6, with no clear D. The CDR3 runs to 16 residues. Trimming left V 2 bases short and J 0 bases short, with 8 bases between. Germline V CDR1 and CDR2: SGHVS, FNYEAQ. This CDR3 is CASSLLSVSGANVLTF. Here the CDR3 DNA reads TGTGCCAGCAGCTTATTGTCAGTCTCTGGGGCCAACGTCCTGACTTTC.

V gene TRBV5-4 combines with J gene TRBJ2-3; 9 bases map to TRBD2. The germline gives CDR1 SGHNT, CDR2 YYREEE (reference sequence). The ends lost 7 bases at V and 1 base at J; junction bases unmatched: 10. The length of the CDR3 is 16 residues. CDR3 sequence (DNA): TGTGCCAGCGTCGGAGGCGGGAGGGGGGGCACAGATACGCAGTATTTT. Amino acids: CASVGGGRGGTDTQYF.

V usage is TRBV5-6 and J usage is TRBJ2-3; the match to TRBD2 covers 12 bases. Germline loops: CDR1 SGHDT, CDR2 YYEEEE. After removal of 1 base from V and 2 bases from J, the junction contained 5 bases not matched to a gene. This CDR3 region has 17 residues. The CDR3 DNA reads TGTGCCAGCAGCTTGAGGACTAGCGGGGCCCCCACAGATACGCAGTATTTT. This gives the protein CASSLRTSGAPTDTQYF.

The J gene is TRBJ2-7, the V gene TRBV6-5; 7 nucleotides align to TRBD2. The germline gives CDR1 MNHEY, CDR2 SVGAGI. V lost 6 bases to trimming and J lost 0 bases; unmatched junction nucleotides: 5. This CDR3 has 14 residues. CDR3 DNA: TGTGCCAGCAGCCCCGGGACTAACTCCTACGAGCAGTACTTC. This gives the protein CASSPGTNSYEQYF.

CDR3 coding DNA: TGCGCCAGCAGCCAGAAGCGACAGGGGCTGCAGTACTTC. Amino acid sequence: CASSQKRQGLQYF. The chain is built from TRBV4-1 and TRBJ2-7; 8 bases are shared with TRBD1. With V trimmed by 3 bases and J by 9 bases, 7 bases remained unmatched. The CDR3 spans 13 residues. Germline V gives CDR1 MGHRA, CDR2 YSYEKL.

This clone was seen once. This sequence joins TRBV5-6 and TRBJ1-5; D may be TRBD1 (5 bases). The CDR3 runs to 16 residues. The V end lost 4 bases, the J end lost 0 bases, and 14 bases lay between the germline ends. Germline lookup yields CDR1 SGHDT and CDR2 YYEEEE. The CDR3 DNA reads as TGTGCCAGCAGCGGCGGGGGGTCAAATAGCAATCAGCCCCAGCATTTT. It translates to CASSGGGSNSNQPQHF.

This chain links TRBV10-3 with TRBJ2-5, with D maybe TRBD1 (6 bases). The J call is uncertain, as TRBJ2-7 better fits the DNA end. Germline loops: CDR1 ENHRY, CDR2 SYGVKD. The CDR3 extends over 18 amino acids. The DNA of the CDR3 is TGTGCCATCAGTGCGGAAGACAGGATCATAGGTGTCTCCTACGAGCAGTACTTC. Translation: CAISAEDRIIGVSYEQYF.

V usage is TRBV27 and J usage is TRBJ1-6; 7 nucleotides match TRBD1. V was clipped by 4 bases and J by 6 bases; unmatched bases: 9. CDR1 and CDR2 (germline): MNHEY, SMNVEV (reference sequence). The CDR3 sequence is 16 residues long. The CDR3 loop reads CASSSLTGHSNSPLHF. The CDR3 DNA reads as TGTGCCAGCAGTTCTTTGACAGGGCATTCTAATTCACCCCTCCACTTT.

The chain is built from TRBV10-1 and TRBJ2-2; D call uncertain. The germline gives CDR1 WNHNN, CDR2 SYGVQD (reference sequence). The CDR3 is 13 amino acids. V was pared by 2 bases and J by 7 bases, with 8 bases between. CDR3 bases: TGCGCCAGCAGTGAGGAGAACTTCGGGGAGCTGTTTTTT. Translation: CASSEENFGELFF.